This TCR beta chain was found in a study of blood T cells in healthy people across ages. Primers used in a second PCR of roughly 7 to 12 cycles were a sample-barcoded 5' primer and a J-beta primer mix. One entry per CDR3 protein results from TCRdb running MiXCR on the 5' RACE reads. The table has about 1 million distinct CDR3 sequences, 40% to 50% seen once. CDR3 length: 17 residues. Germline-derived CDR1 and CDR2 are MDHEN and SYDVKM. The V and J ends lost 5 bases and 7 bases, in that order; junction bases with no gene match: 14. This clonotype showed up just a few times. V and J are TRBV28 and TRBJ2-1; 10 nucleotides agree with TRBD2. This TCR was sampled from a woman aged 60-70 years in good health. Sequenced material: blood. The CDR3 here is CASSDSPSGSLRNEQFF. The CDR3 DNA follows: TGTGCCAGCAGTGACAGCCCTAGCGGGAGTTTAAGGAATGAGCAGTTCTTC.